A selection of T cell receptor beta chains follows, all from one sample in a study of T-cell reconstitution after alpha-beta-depleted transplantation in children. TCRdb re-derived calls from the PCR reads in MiXCR, one entry per CDR3 protein. The sample has roughly 49,000 distinct CDR3 sequences, about 10% seen once. This specimen was PBMCs, mostly from graft donor cells, taken 60 days after TCRalphabeta/CD19-depleted stem cell transplant. The receptors stem from a male patient between 2 and 10 years old who had a stem cell transplant for chronic granulomatous disease, so the T cells may come from the graft donor. CDR3s include the opening cysteine and the closing phenylalanine or tryptophan. The D gene is left open where the match is weak. Rows may omit the clone size; those that give it use once, few, many or a size class.

j_call clone_size d_call v_call cdr3_aa cdr3_nt
TRBJ2-3 - TRBD2 TRBV7-2 CASRLTRESTDTQYF TGTGCCAGCAGGCTAACGCGGGAGAGCACAGATACGCAGTATTTT
TRBJ1-6 many TRBD1 TRBV5-1 CASSLQGLGSYNSPLHF TGCGCCAGCAGCTTACAGGGGTTGGGGTCCTATAATTCACCCCTCCACTTT
TRBJ2-7 many TRBD2 TRBV27 CASSWGGSPYEQYF TGTGCCAGCAGTTGGGGGGGGAGTCCCTACGAGCAGTACTTC
TRBJ2-1 many TRBD2 TRBV15 CATSLAGAWYNEQFF TGTGCCACCAGCCTAGCGGGAGCTTGGTACAATGAGCAGTTCTTC
TRBJ1-5 many TRBD1 TRBV28 CASSLRPGTGDQPQHF TGTGCCAGCAGTTTACGGCCCGGGACAGGCGATCAGCCCCAGCATTTT
TRBJ2-5 many TRBD1 TRBV20-1 CSAFAATGGRGDQYF TGCAGTGCGTTCGCTGCTACAGGGGGCCGGGGGGACCAGTACTTC
TRBJ2-3 - - TRBV18 CASSTLEGHRTDTQYF TGTGCCAGCTCAACGCTCGAGGGACACCGCACAGATACGCAGTATTTT
TRBJ1-2 many - TRBV20-1 CSAGPSLANYGYTF TGCAGTGCTGGACCGAGCCTAGCTAACTATGGCTACACCTTC
TRBJ2-5 many - TRBV5-1 CASSLTPLQGFRETQYF TGCGCCAGCAGCTTGACTCCACTACAGGGTTTCCGAGAGACCCAGTACTTC
TRBJ2-1 many TRBD2 TRBV20-1 CSARDRGTSGAYNEQFF TGCAGTGCTAGAGATAGGGGGACTAGCGGGGCCTACAATGAGCAGTTCTTC
TRBJ2-1 many - TRBV6-2/TRBV6-3 CASISDGRSYNEQFF TGTGCCAGCATCTCGGACGGCCGTTCCTACAATGAGCAGTTCTTC
TRBJ2-7 - - TRBV2 CASSGESGRSYEQYF TGTGCCAGCAGTGGTGAAAGCGGGCGATCCTACGAGCAGTACTTC
TRBJ2-3 many TRBD2 TRBV11-2 CASSLGALAGIDTQYF TGTGCCAGCAGCTTAGGCGCATTAGCGGGGATAGATACGCAGTATTTT
TRBJ2-3 many - TRBV20-1 CSASRTDTQYF TGCAGTGCTAGCCGAACAGATACGCAGTATTTT
TRBJ1-1 - - TRBV3-1 CASSQDLGTGNTEAFF TGTGCCAGCAGCCAAGATTTAGGGACGGGGAACACTGAAGCTTTCTTT
TRBJ2-1 many - TRBV7-9 CASSLHGLRNEQFF TGTGCCAGCAGCTTACATGGCCTTCGAAATGAGCAGTTCTTC